The sequence of this T cell receptor beta chain was determined in a study of blood T cell repertoires in COVID-19. Study-level background: In each case, the material was cDNA or gDNA derived from T cells, B-cell-depleted T cells, or PBMCs.

Profiling relied on immunoSEQ multiplex PCR, and the TCRdb table lists in-frame clones only, not all of them. This sample has about 330,000 clones, with around 80% found just once. Germline V lookup: CDR1 MRHNA, CDR2 SNTAGT. Deletions cut 3 bases from V and 10 bases from J, with 16 bases between. The CDR3 sequence is 15 residues long. This chain connects TRBV6-4 to TRBJ1-6; D remains unclear. Sequencing used peripheral blood. The receptor was isolated from a woman aged 45 to 65 with acute or convalescent COVID-19. CDR3 residues: CASSELDGLRSPLHF. CDR3 bases: TGTGCCAGCAGTGAGCTGGACGGACTAAGGTCACCCCTCCACTTT.